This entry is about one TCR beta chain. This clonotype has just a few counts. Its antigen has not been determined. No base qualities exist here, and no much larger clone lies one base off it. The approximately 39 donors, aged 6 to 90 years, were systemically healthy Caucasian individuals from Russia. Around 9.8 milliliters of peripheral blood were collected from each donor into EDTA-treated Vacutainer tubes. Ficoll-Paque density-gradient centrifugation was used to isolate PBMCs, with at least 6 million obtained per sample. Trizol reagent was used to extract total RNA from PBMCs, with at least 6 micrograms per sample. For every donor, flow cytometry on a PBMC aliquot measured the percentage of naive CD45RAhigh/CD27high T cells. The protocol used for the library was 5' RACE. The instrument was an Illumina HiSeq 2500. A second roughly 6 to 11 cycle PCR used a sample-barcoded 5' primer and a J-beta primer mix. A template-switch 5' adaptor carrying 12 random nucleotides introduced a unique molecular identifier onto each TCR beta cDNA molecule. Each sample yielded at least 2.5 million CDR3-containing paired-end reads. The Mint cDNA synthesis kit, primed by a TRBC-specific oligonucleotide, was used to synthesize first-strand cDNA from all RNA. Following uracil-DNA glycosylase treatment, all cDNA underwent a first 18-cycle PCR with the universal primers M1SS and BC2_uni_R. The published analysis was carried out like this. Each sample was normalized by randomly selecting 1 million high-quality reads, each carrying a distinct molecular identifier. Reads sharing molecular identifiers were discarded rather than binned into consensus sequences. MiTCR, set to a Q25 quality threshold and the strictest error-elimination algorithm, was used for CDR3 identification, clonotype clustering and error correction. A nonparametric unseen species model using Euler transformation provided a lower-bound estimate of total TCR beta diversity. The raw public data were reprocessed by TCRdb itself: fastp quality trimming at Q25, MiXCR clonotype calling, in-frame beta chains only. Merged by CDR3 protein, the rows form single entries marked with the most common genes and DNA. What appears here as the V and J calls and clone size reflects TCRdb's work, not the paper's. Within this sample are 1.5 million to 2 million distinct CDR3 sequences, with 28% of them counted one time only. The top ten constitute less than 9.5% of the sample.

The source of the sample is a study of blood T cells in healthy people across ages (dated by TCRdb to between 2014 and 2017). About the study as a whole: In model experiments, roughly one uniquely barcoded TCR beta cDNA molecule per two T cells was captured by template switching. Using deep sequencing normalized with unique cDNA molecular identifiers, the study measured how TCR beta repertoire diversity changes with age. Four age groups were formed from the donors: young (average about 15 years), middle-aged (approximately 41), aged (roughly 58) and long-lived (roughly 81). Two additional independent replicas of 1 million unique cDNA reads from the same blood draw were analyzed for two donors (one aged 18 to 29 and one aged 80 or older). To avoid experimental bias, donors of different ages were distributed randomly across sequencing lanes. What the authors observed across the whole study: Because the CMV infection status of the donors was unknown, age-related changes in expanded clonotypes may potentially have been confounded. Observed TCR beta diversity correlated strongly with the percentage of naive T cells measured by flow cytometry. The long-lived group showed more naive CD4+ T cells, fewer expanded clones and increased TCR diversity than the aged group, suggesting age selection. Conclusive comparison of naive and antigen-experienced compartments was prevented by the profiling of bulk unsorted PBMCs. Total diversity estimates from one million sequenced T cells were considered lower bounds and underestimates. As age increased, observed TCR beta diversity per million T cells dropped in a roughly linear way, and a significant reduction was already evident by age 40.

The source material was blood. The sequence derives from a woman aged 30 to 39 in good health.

The DNA sequence reads TGTGCCATCAGGGGGGTAACGGGTTCCTACGAGCAGTACTTC. This encodes CAIRGVTGSYEQYF. The sequence joins TRBV10-3 to TRBJ2-7; the D segment may tentatively be TRBD1 or TRBD2, each giving 5 matched bases. The germline V gene specifies ENHRY as CDR1 and SYGVKD as CDR2. Trimming takes 6 bases from V and 1 base from J, and the germline ends sit 13 bases apart. The CDR3 contains 14 residues, cysteine and phenylalanine counted. Kept here is only the CDR3 DNA, which spans 42 bases and is read in frame from base 1.